This TCR beta chain originates from a study of glioma-infiltrating T cells after dendritic cell vaccination (dated by TCRdb to about 2016). About the investigation overall: The cohort included approximately 15 glioblastoma patients drawn from Phase I and II dendritic cell vaccination trials, of whom 9 were newly diagnosed and 6 had recurrent disease. Patients received autologous tumor lysate-pulsed dendritic cell vaccination between about 2003 and 2013. In glioblastoma patients vaccinated with dendritic cells, deep sequencing of TCR beta CDR3 regions served to measure the amount of tumor-infiltrating lymphocytes and to compare repertoires between tumor and blood. The vaccine was prepared from monocyte-derived dendritic cells that were cultured for more than six days with IL-4 and GM-CSF and then pulsed overnight with autologous tumor lysate. Three intradermal dendritic cell vaccine injections were administered to patients at biweekly intervals in the arm below the axilla. TCR sequencing metrics, including TIL content and tumor-blood repertoire overlap, were correlated with survival after dendritic cell vaccination. Broad study findings and their caveats: No direct relationship between TCR clonality and survival was found, suggesting that a diverse polyclonal response may matter. Higher estimated pretreatment TIL content predicted longer time to progression and overall survival after dendritic cell vaccination. The cohort was small and heterogeneous, and full blood and tumor sets were available for few patients, with initial-recurrent tumor pairs available for even fewer patients. The three-group TCR overlap response model was described as speculative and requiring prospective validation.

As concerns this clone: No antigen is known for it. Qualities for individual bases were not recorded, and no much larger clone is one base off.

The sample's time point label, in plain terms: after dendritic cell vaccination, including at tumor progression/relapse. To be selected, patients needed enough residual fresh-frozen tumor tissue and more than two years of available survival data. Molecular status otherwise varied across the glioblastoma patients, but none of them carried an isocitrate dehydrogenase mutation. PBMC were collected before vaccination, two weeks after the third vaccination, and at tumor progression when it occurred. The Qiagen DNeasy Blood extraction Kit was used for extraction of genomic DNA. Reading from cysteine to phenylalanine, the CDR3 counts 15 amino acids. Only the CDR3 part of the read is kept: 45 bases, read in frame from the first base. Via the germline V gene, CDR1 is MNHNS and CDR2 SASEGT. V loses 7 bases at its end and J loses 1 base; junction bases beyond the gene matches: 6. The immunoSEQ assay amplified TCRB CDR3 regions from approximately 2 micrograms of genomic DNA, or from all available DNA when less than that amount was available. The multiplex PCR relied on 60 forward primers for TCR V beta segments and 13 reverse primers for J beta segments. Synthetic control templates were spiked into each sample at limiting dilution to estimate reads per starting template. The Illumina HiSeq System generated 87 bp sequencing reads. The study's own analysis went as follows. PCR and sequencing errors were removed by merging closely related sequences with a nearest neighbor algorithm. TCR overlap was defined as the percentage of unique tumor TCR beta sequences that were also found in the peripheral blood of the same patient. TCRdb carries this immuneACCESS record with in-frame sequences only. Its versions omit some clonotypes, under half of them owing to an unresolved V gene in the studies checked, with the rest unexplained. The V and J calls and clone size come from that table; D and trimming were worked out from the DNA. The sample table records 50,000 to 65,000 clones; approximately 87% of these occur just once. Together, the top ten hold 9% of the sample.

The origin of this receptor is a human donor with glioblastoma. The chain is assembled from TRBV6-1 and TRBJ2-5, and 10 bases in between align with TRBD2. This sample comprised blood, obtained after dendritic cell vaccination. The CDR3 is CASKASGGPQETQYF. The DNA reads TGTGCCAGCAAGGCTAGCGGGGGCCCCCAAGAGACCCAGTACTTC.